The T cell receptor beta chain described here comes from a study of blood T cell repertoires in COVID-19. Study-level information: Sites in the United States, Italy and Spain provided acute and convalescent COVID-19 samples. From T cells, B-cell-depleted T cells, or PBMCs came the material, which was cDNA or gDNA.

The CDR3 is 13 amino acids. V lost 1 base, J lost 7 bases, and 11 bases lay in between. Germline V gene lookup returns CDR1 SGHDT and CDR2 YYEEEE. This clone was seen once. Authors' processing steps: Cell counts per sample came from amplifying reference gene primers. TCRdb's table, derived via immunoSEQ multiplex PCR, lists solely in-frame clones and lacks some. V and J calls and clone size are copied from that table; D and trimming were computed from the DNA. The sample records some 150,000 clones, roughly 82% being singletons. The chain links TRBV5-6 to TRBJ2-5; D possibly corresponds to TRBD1 (6 bases). The sequenced material came from peripheral blood. The clonotype originates from a woman aged 70-85 years with acute or convalescent COVID-19. DNA for the CDR3: TGTGCCAGCAGCTTGTTGCAAGGGGGGACCCAGTACTTC. Its protein product is CASSLLQGGTQYF.